This T cell receptor (beta chain) was recorded in a study of OX40 agonist ivuxolimab in advanced cancers. The overall study: Cohort: around 79% men, mean age about 60, aged roughly 23 to 79. Patients with prior anti-PD-1, anti-PD-L1 or anti-CTLA-4 therapy were eligible; less than 50% had some.

Using immunoSEQ multiplex PCR, the repertoire was profiled, and TCRdb retains in-frame clones only, with some absent. The sample consists of roughly 60,000 clones, 75% to 95% of them appearing once. V lost 8 bases, J lost 5 bases, and 0 bases stayed unmatched. The CDR3 consists of 10 residues. Germline CDR1 is LNHDA and CDR2 is SQIVND (reference sequence). Sampling times: baseline, cycle 4 day 1, cycle 7 day 1. The clonotype was recovered from an adult with an advanced solid tumor such as melanoma, head and neck, liver or kidney cancer. This sample comprised CD4+ or CD8+ T cells sorted from blood, obtained in a trial of the OX40 agonist ivuxolimab. The rearrangement uses TRBV19 and TRBJ2-7; 7 bases match TRBD2. Here the CDR3 reads CASGRDEQYF. CDR3 nucleotide sequence: TGTGCCAGTGGGAGGGACGAGCAGTACTTC.